The present T cell receptor beta chain was sequenced within a study of blood T cell repertoires in COVID-19. Study-level background: COVID-19 samples, acute and convalescent, were from the United States, Italy and Spain. The cDNA or gDNA used as material had been derived from T cells, B-cell-depleted T cells, or PBMCs.

As originally analysed: The authors estimated nucleated cell counts from reference gene primer amplification. The repertoire was sequenced with immunoSEQ multiplex PCR; TCRdb's copy has only in-frame clones and lacks some. V and J calls and clone size are given by that table; D and trimming were obtained from the DNA. The repertoire consists of 29,000 or so clones, with nearly 90% occurring once and the leading ten covering 8% to 10%. The CDR3 is made up of 14 amino acids. Trimming removed 2 bases from V and 9 bases from J, with 14 bases in between. Germline assignment: CDR1 KGHSH and CDR2 LQKENI. The V and J genes are TRBV18 and TRBJ2-1; weak D call: TRBD2 (6 bases). Sequenced input: peripheral blood. This receptor was identified in a human donor in a cohort sampled during active COVID-19. CDR3 nucleotides: TGTGCCAGCTCACCATACGAGACTAGAGGTGAGCAGTTCTTC. Its protein is CASSPYETRGEQFF.